This T cell receptor (beta chain) was profiled in a study of cytomegalovirus exposure and HLA in healthy donors. As for this clone: The junction departs from germline at one end; a sequencing error may be responsible.

CDR3 length: 13 amino acids. Germline loops: CDR1 SEHNR, CDR2 FQNEAQ (reference sequence). 60 Vbeta and 13 Jbeta primers were used in PCR. TCRdb's copy holds only in-frame clones and misses some; the assay was immunoSEQ multiplex PCR. The sample consists of 59,000 or so clones, about 85% of them appearing once. What was sequenced was PBMCs. The receptor was derived from a female donor in good health and CMV-seronegative. The chain combines TRBV7-9 with TRBJ1-5; D remains unclear. CDR3 residues: CSSSFNSGGSQHF. In DNA form, the CDR3 reads TGTTCCAGCAGCTTTAACAGTGGTGGCTCCCAGCATTTT.